This TCR beta chain was documented in a study of Graves' ophthalmopathy and Graves' hyperthyroidism. Whole-study results and caveats: A 13-signature model separated ophthalmopathy from stable hyperthyroidism, just over 85% sensitivity, 81.08% specificity. The majority of expanded thyroid clonotypes above 0.001 frequency also occurred in blood. Ophthalmopathy progression was predicted with 65% to 71% sensitivity and approximately 72% specificity.

The CDR3 spans 15 residues. Between the trimmed V and J ends, which lost 8 bases and 0 bases, there was a span of 11 bases. From RNA, the CDR3 regions of TCR beta chains were amplified and sequenced. HTBI-primed RT-PCR formed the first round, and a multiplex PCR formed the second. TCRdb re-called the multiplex PCR reads with MiXCR, one entry per CDR3 protein. The sample has a few hundred thousand distinct CDR3 sequences, 39% seen once; the top ten hold less than 4.5%. The diagnosis was founded upon clinical symptoms, serum thyroxine, TRAb, thyroid ultrasound and orbital computed tomography. A word on this clonotype: Its antigen is unknown.

The chain links TRBV12-3 or TRBV12-4 to TRBJ2-6, with D hard to call. Sequenced material: peripheral blood or thyroid tissue (not recorded which). This receptor was obtained from an adult man with Graves' hyperthyroidism. CDR3: CASGYAFSGANVLTF. The CDR3 bases are TGTGCCAGCGGATATGCCTTCTCTGGGGCCAACGTCCTGACTTTC.